This is a list of T cell receptor beta chains from one sample in a study of cytomegalovirus exposure and HLA in healthy donors. The assay was immunoSEQ multiplex PCR, and TCRdb's table has in-frame clones only and misses some. The sample gives about 150,000 clones, just over 85% of which show up once; 2% to 2.5% is in the top ten. Material: PBMCs. The origin of the receptors is a human donor in good health. The CDR3 runs from the conserved cysteine through the conserved F or W. The D gene is left open where the match is weak. The size of a clone is reported for some rows only, either as once, few or many, or as a class for expanded clones.

TRBV9	TRBD1	-	TRBJ2-1	CASSEGATGERNNEQFF	TGTGCCAGCAGCGAGGGGGCGACAGGGGAAAGGAACAATGAGCAGTTCTTC
TRBV5-1	TRBD2	-	TRBJ2-1	CASSTTGTSGYNEQFF	TGCGCCAGCAGCACAACCGGGACTAGCGGGTACAATGAGCAGTTCTTC
TRBV5-1	TRBD2	-	TRBJ2-1	CASSLGRGGSGEQFF	TGCGCCAGCAGCTTGGGGCGGGGGGGCTCGGGTGAGCAGTTCTTC
TRBV28	TRBD2	-	TRBJ2-1	CASTSGTYNEQFF	TGTGCCAGCACTAGCGGGACTTACAATGAGCAGTTCTTC
TRBV5-4	TRBD2	-	TRBJ2-3	CASTPRTSGLTDTQYF	TGTGCCAGCACGCCGAGGACTAGCGGACTCACAGATACGCAGTATTTT
TRBV2	-	-	TRBJ1-6	CASTDSPNSPLHF	TGTGCCAGCACGGACAGTCCTAATTCACCCCTCCACTTT
TRBV28	-	-	TRBJ2-7	CASSFKSSYEQYF	TGTGCCAGCAGTTTCAAGAGCTCCTACGAGCAGTACTTC
TRBV6-1	TRBD2	-	TRBJ2-3	CASSEWGLAGGHTDTQYF	TGTGCCAGCAGTGAATGGGGACTAGCGGGAGGGCATACAGATACGCAGTATTTT
TRBV29-1	TRBD2	-	TRBJ2-5	CSVKMPSRLAGGQETQYF	TGCAGCGTTAAAATGCCCTCCCGACTAGCGGGAGGCCAAGAGACCCAGTACTTC
TRBV28	-	-	TRBJ1-2	CATHRDAGSYGYTF	TGTGCCACCCATCGCGACGCGGGAAGCTATGGCTACACCTTC
TRBV6-5	TRBD1	-	TRBJ1-6	CASSAQGATISPLHF	TGTGCCAGCAGTGCCCAGGGGGCGACTATTTCACCCCTCCACTTT
TRBV7-9	-	-	TRBJ1-4	CASSSVYRVEAEKLFF	TGTGCCAGCAGCTCCGTATACAGGGTGGAAGCTGAAAAACTGTTTTTT
TRBV14	-	-	TRBJ2-7	CASSQDSGGLREQYF	TGTGCCAGCAGCCAAGATTCAGGGGGGTTACGCGAGCAGTACTTC
TRBV28	-	-	TRBJ1-1	CASSLAKKLRAEAFF	TGTGCCAGCAGTTTGGCAAAAAAATTACGGGCTGAAGCTTTCTTT
TRBV7-9	-	-	TRBJ1-5	CASSRVGGNQPQHF	TGTGCCAGCAGCCGAGTGGGGGGAAATCAGCCCCAGCATTTT
TRBV27	TRBD1	-	TRBJ2-1	CASSRWDRGWQFF	TGTGCCAGCAGTAGATGGGACAGGGGGTGGCAGTTCTTC
TRBV28	-	-	TRBJ2-2	CASSLFSGTGGLGLAGFTGELFF	TGTGCCAGCAGTTTATTTTCCGGGACAGGGGGCCTCGGACTAGCGGGATTCACCGGGGAGCTGTTTTTT
TRBV5-6	TRBD1	-	TRBJ1-6	CASSPPGQGHSPLHF	TGTGCCAGCAGCCCGCCGGGACAGGGGCATTCACCCCTCCACTTT
TRBV29-1	-	-	TRBJ2-1	CSVEQRSSYNEQFF	TGCAGCGTTGAGCAGAGGAGCTCCTACAATGAGCAGTTCTTC
TRBV6-5	TRBD1	-	TRBJ1-1	CASSRDRGTEAFF	TGTGCCAGCAGTCGGGACAGGGGCACTGAAGCTTTCTTT
TRBV7-8	TRBD2	once	TRBJ2-7	CASSLGGVSGGVVYEQYF	TGTGCCAGCAGCTTAGGTGGGGTGAGCGGGGGGGTTGTCTACGAGCAGTACTTC